This entry lists 15 T cell receptor beta chains sequenced from one sample in a study of Ad26.COV2.S vaccination and SARS-CoV-2 variants. Treatment in this sample: roughly 20 received Ad26.COV2.S at low or high dose, single or two shots; roughly five received placebo; per-sample allocation not given. Repertoires come from day 63 after the first vaccine or placebo injection. TCRdb keeps only in-frame clones here, not all; method: immunoSEQ multiplex PCR. The sample has some 390,000 clones; 70% to 90% are singletons. The sequencing here drew on peripheral blood, taken in a trial of Ad26.COV2.S vaccine versus placebo. Receptors originate from a person between 18 and 65 years old who received the Ad26.COV2.S COVID-19 vaccine or a placebo.

J is TRBJ1-2 and V is TRBV5-6; D call uncertain. Per germline, CDR1 SGHDT and CDR2 YYEEEE. Trimming left V 0 bases short and J 3 bases short, with 6 bases between. This CDR3 region has 13 residues. This chain's CDR3 is CASSLGPDYGYTF. CDR3 coding DNA: TGTGCCAGCAGCTTGGGCCCAGACTATGGCTACACCTTC.

This sequence joins TRBV7-2 and TRBJ2-7, with 9 bases lining up with TRBD1. This CDR3 region has 16 residues. Germline-derived CDR1 and CDR2 are SGHTA and FQGNSA. V trimming: 5 bases; J trimming: 3 bases; junction bases outside the gene matches: 11. CDR3 coding DNA: TGTGCCAGCAGCCAAGGGACAGGGAACGAGGGCTACGAGCAGTACTTC. Translation: CASSQGTGNEGYEQYF.

This clone was counted a few times. The gene calls are TRBV7-8 and TRBJ1-1; D not certain. The CDR3 contains 14 residues. Between the trimmed V and J ends, which lost 1 base and 1 base, there was a span of 7 bases. Per the germline V gene, CDR1 is SGHVS and CDR2 is FQNEAQ. CDR3 bases: TGTGCCAGCAGCTTAGACAGAAGGAACACTGAAGCTTTCTTT. It is translated as CASSLDRRNTEAFF. Full variable domain (rest looked up from reference TRBV7-8 and TRBJ1-1): GAGVSQSPRYKVAKRGQDVALRCDPISGHVSLFWYQQALGQGPEFLTYFQNEAQLDKSGLPSDRFFAERPEGSVSTLKIQRTQQEDSAVYLCASSLDRRNTEAFFGQGTRLTVV.

The chain uses TRBV25-1 and TRBJ1-2; D is unresolved. The V end lost 2 bases, the J end lost 0 bases, and 10 bases lay between the germline ends. The germline CDR1 and CDR2 sequences are MGHDK and SYGVNS. This CDR3 spans 15 amino acids. The chain's CDR3 is CASSEAGYSNYGYTF. DNA for the CDR3: TGTGCCAGCAGTGAAGCGGGATACTCTAACTATGGCTACACCTTC.

The rearrangement joins TRBV5-6 to TRBJ1-2; 7 bases match TRBD1. V was pared by 6 bases and J by 4 bases, with 6 bases of the junction left unmatched. The CDR3 sequence is 13 residues long. Germline CDR1 and CDR2: SGHDT and YYEEEE. The CDR3 region has the DNA TGTGCCAGCAACCCCACAGGGGTCTATGGCTACACCTTC. It codes for CASNPTGVYGYTF.

The chain recombines TRBV5-1 with TRBJ2-6, with D perhaps being TRBD1 or TRBD2 (5 bases each). From germline, CDR1 is SGHRS and CDR2 YFSETQ. The CDR3 covers 16 residues. The ends were cut back, 3 bases at V and 3 bases at J, with 13 bases in the middle. CDR3 sequence: CASSSGTYGGANVLTF. The DNA for the CDR3 is TGCGCCAGCAGCTCCGGGACCTACGGTGGGGCCAACGTCCTGACTTTC.

The chain combines TRBV2 with TRBJ2-3, with D perhaps being TRBD1 or TRBD2 (5 bases each). The CDR3 consists of 15 residues. Trimming stripped 1 base from V and 2 bases from J, with 10 bases between. The germline V gene has CDR1 SNHLY and CDR2 FYNNEI. The CDR3, as DNA: TGTGCCAGCAGTGAAGGTGGGGGATTCACAGATACGCAGTATTTT. Translating gives CASSEGGGFTDTQYF.

This clone has just a few counts. CDR3 residues: CASSQDGVGTLHF. The DNA of the CDR3 is TGCGCCAGCAGCCAAGATGGGGTGGGAACCCTCCACTTT. The chain carries TRBV4-1 and TRBJ1-6; D is ambiguous. The V gene lost 0 bases and the J gene lost 14 bases, with 11 bases spanning the gap. Germline V gene sequence: CDR1 MGHRA, CDR2 YSYEKL. This CDR3 spans 13 amino acids.

The J gene is TRBJ2-4, the V gene TRBV2; no firm D call. The CDR3 extends over 15 amino acids. From germline, CDR1 is SNHLY and CDR2 FYNNEI. V lost 2 bases and J lost 0, with 8 bases in between. CDR3 in DNA: TGTGCCAGCAGTGAAACCGCTATAGCCAAAAACATTCAGTACTTC. Its translation: CASSETAIAKNIQYF.

V and J are TRBV6-4 and TRBJ1-2; no definite D call. CDR1 is MRHNA and CDR2 is SNTAGT in the germline V gene. V was trimmed by 6 bases and J by 7 bases, leaving 15 bases between them. The CDR3 covers 13 residues. The chain's CDR3 is CASRKDARGGYTF. The CDR3 DNA reads TGTGCCAGCAGAAAGGACGCCCGGGGTGGCTACACCTTC.

The rearrangement uses TRBV27 and TRBJ1-4; possible D gene TRBD1, 6 bases. This CDR3 contains 15 residues. Trimming took off 8 bases at V and 7 bases at J, with 20 bases between the two ends. CDR1 and CDR2 (germline): MNHEY, SMNVEV (reference sequence). The CDR3 coding sequence is TGTGCCAGCGGGATCTCCGGGACACTCTCTGAAAAACTGTTTTTT. Translated: CASGISGTLSEKLFF.

The rearrangement uses TRBV5-1 and TRBJ1-3; D not resolved. CDR3 length: 16 amino acids. Germline CDR1 SGHRS, CDR2 YFSETQ. Trimming stripped 0 bases from V and 0 bases from J, with 10 bases between. CDR3 region: CASSLAGPSSGNTIYF. CDR3 nucleotide sequence: TGCGCCAGCAGCTTGGCCGGCCCGAGCTCTGGAAACACCATATATTTT. The full variable domain, its missing parts supplied by reference TRBV5-1 and TRBJ1-3, is KAGVTQTPRYLIKTRGQQVTLSCSPISGHRSVSWYQQTPGQGLQFLFEYFSETQRNKGNFPGRFSGRQFSNSRSEMNVSTLELGDSALYLCASSLAGPSSGNTIYFGEGSWLTVV.

V and J are TRBV3-1 (or the pseudogene TRBV3-2) and TRBJ2-3; maybe TRBD2 (6 bases). Trimming removed 0 bases from V and 6 bases from J, with 13 bases in between. Germline V CDR1 and CDR2: LGHDT, YNNKEL (reference sequence). The CDR3 is made up of 15 amino acids. CDR3 nucleotides: TGTGCCAGCAGCCAAGATGCAGGGAGGCGGGATACGCAGTATTTT. Its translation: CASSQDAGRRDTQYF.

This clone was detected only once. The chain couples TRBV10-3 to TRBJ2-1, with 9 bases lining up with TRBD1. J lost 5 bases, V lost 5 bases, and 16 bases had no gene match. Germline V lookup: CDR1 ENHRY, CDR2 SYGVKD. CDR3 length: 18 residues. Here the CDR3 DNA reads TGTGCCATCAGTCTGTTAAGTGAGGGACAGGGTAGGGACAATGAGCAGTTCTTC. Translating it yields CAISLLSEGQGRDNEQFF.

This chain connects TRBV5-1 to TRBJ2-1; the D gene is possibly TRBD1 (5 bases). The CDR3 has 16 residues. Between the trimmed V and J ends, which lost 3 bases and 5 bases, there was a span of 18 bases. Germline V CDR1 and CDR2: SGHRS, YFSETQ. This CDR3 is CASSSPLTVLDNEQFF. The CDR3 DNA is TGCGCCAGCAGCTCACCGTTGACAGTCTTGGACAATGAGCAGTTCTTC. The full variable domain, with the rest looked up from reference TRBV5-1 and TRBJ2-1, is KAGVTQTPRYLIKTRGQQVTLSCSPISGHRSVSWYQQTPGQGLQFLFEYFSETQRNKGNFPGRFSGRQFSNSRSEMNVSTLELGDSALYLCASSSPLTVLDNEQFFGPGTRLTVL.